These 4 T cell receptor beta chains were all obtained from the same sample, sequenced in a study of T cell repertoires in cytomegalovirus infection. TCRdb used MiXCR to reprocess the reads, holding one entry per CDR3 protein. The sample carries around 550,000 distinct CDR3 sequences, 26% recorded once. The sequencing sample was made of PBMCs. Every receptor here comes from a human donor in good health (CMV status not recorded). Some clones in this sample may be carry-over from other donors' samples.

In the case of this clonotype: At one of its ends the junction is not consistent with the germline gene, which may arise from a read error. V gene TRBV28 combines with J gene TRBJ1-3; D might be TRBD1 (5 bases). Germline V CDR1 and CDR2: MDHEN, SYDVKM. The CDR3 loop spans 14 amino acids. The CDR3 is CASRTGGDGNTTYF. The DNA for the CDR3 is TGTGCCAGCCGAACGGGGGGTGATGGAAACACCACATATTTT. Filled out from reference TRBV28 and TRBJ1-3, the complete variable domain reads DVKVTQSSRYLVKRTGEKVFLECVQDMDHENMFWYRQDPGLGLRLIYFSYDVKMKEKGDIPEGYSVSREKKERFSLILESASTNQTSMYLCASRTGGDGNTTYFGEGSWLTVV.

This clonotype showed up just a few times. Mismatch with germline at one junction end may stem from a read error. The chain combines TRBV20-1 with TRBJ2-3; D is undetermined. Germline V CDR1 and CDR2: DFQATT, SNEGSKA (reference sequence). The CDR3 loop spans 13 amino acids. DNA for the CDR3: TGCAGTGCTGGAGACTTCCCCACAGATACGCAGTATTTT. Its translation: CSAGDFPTDTQYF.

This clonotype was found many times. The chain carries TRBV7-9 and TRBJ2-1; D might be TRBD2 (5 bases). The CDR3 runs to 14 residues. CDR1 is SEHNR, CDR2 FQNEAQ, per germline (reference sequence). Trimming removed 3 bases at V and 9 bases at J, with 15 bases between. In DNA, the CDR3 is TGTGCCAGCAGCTTGGGAAGGACTCAGGTTGAGCAGTTCTTC. Its protein is CASSLGRTQVEQFF.

This clonotype was counted a few times. The gene calls are TRBV6-6 and TRBJ2-7; D remains ambiguous. V was shortened by 10 bases and J by 3 bases, with 10 bases between the two germline ends. The CDR3 spans 11 residues. CDR1 is MNHNY, CDR2 SVGAGI, per germline (reference sequence). CDR3 nucleotide sequence: TGTGCCATCGTATCGTACTACGAGCAGTACTTC. Protein sequence: CAIVSYYEQYF.